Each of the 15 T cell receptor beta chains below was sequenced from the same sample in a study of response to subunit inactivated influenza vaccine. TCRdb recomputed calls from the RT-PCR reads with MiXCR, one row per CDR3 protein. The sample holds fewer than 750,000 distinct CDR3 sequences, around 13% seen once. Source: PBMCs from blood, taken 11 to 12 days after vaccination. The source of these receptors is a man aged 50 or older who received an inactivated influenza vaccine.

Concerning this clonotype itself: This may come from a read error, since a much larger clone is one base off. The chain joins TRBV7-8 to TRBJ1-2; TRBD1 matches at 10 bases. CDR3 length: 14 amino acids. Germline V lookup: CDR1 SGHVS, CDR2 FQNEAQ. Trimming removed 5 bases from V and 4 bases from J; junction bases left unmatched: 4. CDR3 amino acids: CASSPGTGAYGYTF. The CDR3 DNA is TGTGCCAGCAGCCCCGGGACAGGGGCCTATGGCTACACCTTC.

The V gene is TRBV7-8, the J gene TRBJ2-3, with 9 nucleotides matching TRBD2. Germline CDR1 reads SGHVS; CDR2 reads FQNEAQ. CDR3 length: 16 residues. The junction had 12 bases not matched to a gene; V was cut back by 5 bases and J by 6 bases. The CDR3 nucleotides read TGTGCCAGCAGCCAGTGGCGGGGGGGTGGGAACGATACGCAGTATTTT. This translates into CASSQWRGGGNDTQYF. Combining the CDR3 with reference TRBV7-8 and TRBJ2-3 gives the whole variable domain GAGVSQSPRYKVAKRGQDVALRCDPISGHVSLFWYQQALGQGPEFLTYFQNEAQLDKSGLPSDRFFAERPEGSVSTLKIQRTQQEDSAVYLCASSQWRGGGNDTQYFGPGTRLTVL.

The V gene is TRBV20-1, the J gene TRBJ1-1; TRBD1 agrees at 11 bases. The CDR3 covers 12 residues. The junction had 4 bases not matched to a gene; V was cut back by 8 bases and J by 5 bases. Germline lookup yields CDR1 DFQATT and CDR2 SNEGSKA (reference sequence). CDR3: CSQGQGATEAFF. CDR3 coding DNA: TGCAGTCAAGGACAGGGGGCTACTGAAGCTTTCTTT.

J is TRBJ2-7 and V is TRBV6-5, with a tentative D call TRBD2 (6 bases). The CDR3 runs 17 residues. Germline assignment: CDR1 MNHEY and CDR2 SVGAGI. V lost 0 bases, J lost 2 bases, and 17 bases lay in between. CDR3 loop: CASSYSNPGDLTYEQYF. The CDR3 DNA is TGTGCCAGCAGTTACTCGAATCCGGGGGACCTTACCTACGAGCAGTACTTC.

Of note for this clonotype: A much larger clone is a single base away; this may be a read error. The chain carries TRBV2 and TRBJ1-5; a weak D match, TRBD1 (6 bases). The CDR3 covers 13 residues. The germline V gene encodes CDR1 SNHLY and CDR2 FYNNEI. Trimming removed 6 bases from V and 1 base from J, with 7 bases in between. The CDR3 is CASRGQSNQPQHF. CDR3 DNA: TGTGCCAGCAGAGGACAGAGCAATCAGCCCCAGCATTTT.

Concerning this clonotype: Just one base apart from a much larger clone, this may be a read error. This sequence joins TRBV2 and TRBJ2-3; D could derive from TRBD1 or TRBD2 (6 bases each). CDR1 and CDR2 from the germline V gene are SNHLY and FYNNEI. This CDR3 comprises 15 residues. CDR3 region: CASCPARGPTDTRYF. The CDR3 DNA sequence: TGTGCCAGCTGCCCGGCTCGGGGGCCCACAGATACGCGGTATTTT.

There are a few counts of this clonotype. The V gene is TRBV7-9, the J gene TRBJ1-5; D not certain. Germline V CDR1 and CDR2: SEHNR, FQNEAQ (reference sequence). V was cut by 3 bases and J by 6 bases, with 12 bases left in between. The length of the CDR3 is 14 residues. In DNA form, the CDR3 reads TGTGCCAGCAGCTTGTCCGGGGAAGGTCAGCCCCAGCATTTT. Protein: CASSLSGEGQPQHF.

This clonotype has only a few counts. The DNA of the CDR3 is TGTGCCAGCAGTTCCGGGACCGCTGGCTACACCTTC. Translated, it gives CASSSGTAGYTF. The chain combines TRBV27 with TRBJ1-2, with D maybe TRBD1 (5 bases). Trimming pared 4 bases from V and 7 bases from J, leaving 10 bases between. This CDR3 region has 12 residues. Germline CDR1 reads MNHEY; CDR2 reads SMNVEV (reference sequence).

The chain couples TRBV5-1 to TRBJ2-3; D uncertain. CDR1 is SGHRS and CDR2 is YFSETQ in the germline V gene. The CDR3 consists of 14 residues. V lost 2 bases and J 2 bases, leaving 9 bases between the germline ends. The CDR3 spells CASSLPNPTDTQYF. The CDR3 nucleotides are TGCGCCAGCAGCTTACCAAATCCCACAGATACGCAGTATTTT.

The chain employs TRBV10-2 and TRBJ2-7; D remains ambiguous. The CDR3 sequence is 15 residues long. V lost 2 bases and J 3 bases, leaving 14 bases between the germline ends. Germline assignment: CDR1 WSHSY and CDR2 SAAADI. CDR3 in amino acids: CASSEPLDGYYEQYF. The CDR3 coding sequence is TGCGCCAGCAGTGAGCCGCTGGACGGCTACTACGAGCAGTACTTC.

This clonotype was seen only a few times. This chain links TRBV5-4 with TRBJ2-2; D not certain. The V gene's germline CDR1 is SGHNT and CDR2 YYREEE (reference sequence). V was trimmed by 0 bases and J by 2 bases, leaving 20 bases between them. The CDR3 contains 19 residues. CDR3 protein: CASSLAGRRLPINTGELFF. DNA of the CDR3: TGTGCCAGCAGCTTGGCCGGTCGGAGACTCCCCATAAACACCGGGGAGCTGTTTTTT.

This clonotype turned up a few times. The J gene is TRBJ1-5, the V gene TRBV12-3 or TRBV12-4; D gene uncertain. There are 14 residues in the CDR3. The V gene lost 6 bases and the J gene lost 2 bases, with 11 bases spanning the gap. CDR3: CASSLHRRNQPQHF. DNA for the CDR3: TGTGCCAGCAGCCTACATAGACGCAATCAGCCCCAGCATTTT.

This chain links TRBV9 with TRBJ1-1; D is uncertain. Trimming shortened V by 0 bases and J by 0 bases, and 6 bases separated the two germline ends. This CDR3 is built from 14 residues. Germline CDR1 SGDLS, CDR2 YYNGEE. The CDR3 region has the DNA TGTGCCAGCAGCGTAGAGGCCGTGAACACTGAAGCTTTCTTT. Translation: CASSVEAVNTEAFF.

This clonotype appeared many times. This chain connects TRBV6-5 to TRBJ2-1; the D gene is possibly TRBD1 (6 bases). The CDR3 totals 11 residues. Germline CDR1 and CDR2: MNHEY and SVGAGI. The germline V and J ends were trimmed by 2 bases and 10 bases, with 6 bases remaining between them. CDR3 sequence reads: CASSYGQEQFF. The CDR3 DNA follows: TGTGCCAGCAGTTACGGACAGGAGCAGTTCTTC.

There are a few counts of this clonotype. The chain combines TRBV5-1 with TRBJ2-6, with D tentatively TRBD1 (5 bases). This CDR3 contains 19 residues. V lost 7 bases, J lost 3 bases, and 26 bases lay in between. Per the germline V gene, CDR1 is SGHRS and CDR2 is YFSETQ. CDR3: CASPWAWQGQSIGANVLTF. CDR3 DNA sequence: TGCGCCAGCCCCTGGGCCTGGCAGGGTCAGTCTATTGGGGCCAACGTCCTGACTTTC.